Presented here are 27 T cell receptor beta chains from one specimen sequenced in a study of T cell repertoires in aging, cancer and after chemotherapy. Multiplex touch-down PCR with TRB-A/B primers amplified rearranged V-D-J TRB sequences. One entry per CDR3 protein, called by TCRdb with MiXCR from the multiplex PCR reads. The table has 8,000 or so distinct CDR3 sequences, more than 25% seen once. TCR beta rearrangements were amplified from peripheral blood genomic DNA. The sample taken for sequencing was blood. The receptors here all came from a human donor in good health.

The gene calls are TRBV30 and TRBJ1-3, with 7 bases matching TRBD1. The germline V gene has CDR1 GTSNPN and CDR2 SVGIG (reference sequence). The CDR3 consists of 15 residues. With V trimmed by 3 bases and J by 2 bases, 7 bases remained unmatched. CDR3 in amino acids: CAWRDTGVPGNTIYF. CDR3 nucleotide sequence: TGTGCCTGGAGGGACACAGGGGTTCCTGGAAACACCATATATTTT.

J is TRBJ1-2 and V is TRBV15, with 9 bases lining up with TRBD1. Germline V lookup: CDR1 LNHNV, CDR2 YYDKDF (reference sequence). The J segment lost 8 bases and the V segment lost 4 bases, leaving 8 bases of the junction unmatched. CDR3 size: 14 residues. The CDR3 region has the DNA TGTGCCACCAGCAAAGGGGGACAGGGTACAGGCTACACCTTC. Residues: CATSKGGQGTGYTF.

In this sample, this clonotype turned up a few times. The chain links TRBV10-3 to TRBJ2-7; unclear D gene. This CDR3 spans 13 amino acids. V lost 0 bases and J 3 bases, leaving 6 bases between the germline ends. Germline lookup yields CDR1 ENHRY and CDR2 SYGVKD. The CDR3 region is CAISESRGYEQYF. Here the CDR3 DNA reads TGTGCCATCAGTGAGTCGCGCGGCTACGAGCAGTACTTC.

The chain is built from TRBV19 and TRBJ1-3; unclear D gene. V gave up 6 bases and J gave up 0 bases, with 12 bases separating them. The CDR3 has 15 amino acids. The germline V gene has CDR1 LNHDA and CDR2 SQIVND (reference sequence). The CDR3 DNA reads TGTGCCAGTAGGAGGGATTCCGCCTCTGGAAACACCATATATTTT. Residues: CASRRDSASGNTIYF.

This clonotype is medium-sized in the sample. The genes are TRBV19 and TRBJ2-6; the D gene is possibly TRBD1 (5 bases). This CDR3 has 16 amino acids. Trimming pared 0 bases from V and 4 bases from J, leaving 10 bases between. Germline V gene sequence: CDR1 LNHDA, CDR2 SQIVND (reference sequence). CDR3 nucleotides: TGTGCCAGTAGTATAGACCAGGGTAGGGGGGCCAACGTCCTGACTTTC. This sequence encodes CASSIDQGRGANVLTF.

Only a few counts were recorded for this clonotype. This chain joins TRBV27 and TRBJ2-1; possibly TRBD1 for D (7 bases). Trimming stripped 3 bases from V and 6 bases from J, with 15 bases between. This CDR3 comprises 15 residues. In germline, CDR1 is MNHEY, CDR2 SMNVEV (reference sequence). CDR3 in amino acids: CASSFTGDGGNEQFF. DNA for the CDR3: TGTGCCAGCAGTTTTACAGGGGACGGGGGCAATGAGCAGTTCTTC.

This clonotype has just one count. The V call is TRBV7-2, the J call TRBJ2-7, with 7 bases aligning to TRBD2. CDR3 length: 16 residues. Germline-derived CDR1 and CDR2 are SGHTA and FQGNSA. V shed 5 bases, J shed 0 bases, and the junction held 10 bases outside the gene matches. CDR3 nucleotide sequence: TGTGCCAGCAGCCGAGCCGCGGGAGAGAGCTCCTACGAGCAGTACTTC. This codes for CASSRAAGESSYEQYF.

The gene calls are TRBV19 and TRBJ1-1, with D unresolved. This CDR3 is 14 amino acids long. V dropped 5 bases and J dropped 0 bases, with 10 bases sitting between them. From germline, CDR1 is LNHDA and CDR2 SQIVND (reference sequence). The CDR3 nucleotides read TGTGCCAGTAGTCCTCTAACTATGAACACTGAAGCTTTCTTT. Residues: CASSPLTMNTEAFF.

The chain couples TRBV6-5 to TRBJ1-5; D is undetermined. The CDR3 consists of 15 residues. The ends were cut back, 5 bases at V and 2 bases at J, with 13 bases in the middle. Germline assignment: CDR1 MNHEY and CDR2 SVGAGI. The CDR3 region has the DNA TGTGCCAGCAGTGAAGCAGAGGGAGGCAATCAGCCCCAGCATTTT. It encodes CASSEAEGGNQPQHF.

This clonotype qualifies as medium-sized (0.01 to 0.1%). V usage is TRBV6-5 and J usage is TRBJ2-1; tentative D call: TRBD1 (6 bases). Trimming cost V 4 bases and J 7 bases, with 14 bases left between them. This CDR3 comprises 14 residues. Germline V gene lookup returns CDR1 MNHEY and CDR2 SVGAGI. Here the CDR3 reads CASSFGQSVNEQFF. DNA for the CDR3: TGTGCCAGCAGTTTTGGACAGTCGGTGAATGAGCAGTTCTTC.

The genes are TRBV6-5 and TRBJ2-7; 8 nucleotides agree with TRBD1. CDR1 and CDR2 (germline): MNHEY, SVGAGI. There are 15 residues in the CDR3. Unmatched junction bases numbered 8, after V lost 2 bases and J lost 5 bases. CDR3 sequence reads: CASSYPGGEKNEQYF. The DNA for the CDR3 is TGTGCCAGCAGTTACCCAGGGGGCGAAAAAAACGAGCAGTACTTC.

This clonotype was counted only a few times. CDR3 residues: CASSLEGGLDGEAFF. The CDR3 bases are TGTGCCAGCAGCTTAGAGGGTGGTTTAGACGGTGAAGCTTTCTTT. V is TRBV7-6 and J is TRBJ1-1, with D unresolved. The CDR3 length is 15 residues. The V and J ends lost 1 base and 7 bases respectively, with 16 bases between them. CDR1 is SGHVS and CDR2 is FNYEAQ in the germline V gene.

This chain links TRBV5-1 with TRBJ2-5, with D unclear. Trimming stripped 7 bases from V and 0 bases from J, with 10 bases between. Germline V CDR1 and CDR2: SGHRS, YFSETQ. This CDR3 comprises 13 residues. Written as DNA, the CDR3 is TGCGCCAGCGCGGCAGACCACCAAGAGACCCAGTACTTC. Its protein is CASAADHQETQYF. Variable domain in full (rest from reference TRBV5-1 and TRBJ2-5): KAGVTQTPRYLIKTRGQQVTLSCSPISGHRSVSWYQQTPGQGLQFLFEYFSETQRNKGNFPGRFSGRQFSNSRSEMNVSTLELGDSALYLCASAADHQETQYFGPGTRLLVL.

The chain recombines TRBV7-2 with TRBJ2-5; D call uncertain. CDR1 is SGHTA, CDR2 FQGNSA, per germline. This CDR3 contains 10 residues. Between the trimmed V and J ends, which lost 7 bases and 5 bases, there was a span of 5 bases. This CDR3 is CASTGETQYF. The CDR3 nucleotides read TGTGCCAGCACTGGGGAGACCCAGTACTTC.

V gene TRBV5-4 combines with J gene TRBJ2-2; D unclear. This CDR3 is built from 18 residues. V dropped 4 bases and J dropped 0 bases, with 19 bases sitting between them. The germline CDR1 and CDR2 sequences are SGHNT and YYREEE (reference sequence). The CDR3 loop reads CASSPSQAASTNTGELFF. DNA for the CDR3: TGTGCCAGCAGCCCTTCGCAGGCAGCCTCCACGAACACCGGGGAGCTGTTTTTT.

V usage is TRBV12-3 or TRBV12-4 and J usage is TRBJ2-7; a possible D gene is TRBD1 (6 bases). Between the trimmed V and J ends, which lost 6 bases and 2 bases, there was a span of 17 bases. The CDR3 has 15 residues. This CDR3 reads CASSQRAGDPYEQYF. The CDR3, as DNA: TGTGCCAGCAGCCAAAGAGCAGGGGACCCCTACGAGCAGTACTTC.

CDR3 sequence reads: CSAPAGSNSPLHF. DNA for the CDR3: TGCAGTGCACCGGCGGGCAGTAATTCACCCCTCCACTTT. The rearrangement uses TRBV20-1 and TRBJ1-6; the D is unclear. Per the germline V gene, CDR1 is DFQATT and CDR2 is SNEGSKA (reference sequence). This CDR3 region has 13 residues. Trimming took 6 bases from V and 6 from J, leaving 12 bases between them.

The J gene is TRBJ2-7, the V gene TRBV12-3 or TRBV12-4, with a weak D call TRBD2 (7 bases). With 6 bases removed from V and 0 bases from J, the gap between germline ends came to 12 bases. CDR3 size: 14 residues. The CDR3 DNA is TGTGCCAGCAGGGGAGGGGGGGGCTCCTACGAGCAGTACTTC. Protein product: CASRGGGGSYEQYF.

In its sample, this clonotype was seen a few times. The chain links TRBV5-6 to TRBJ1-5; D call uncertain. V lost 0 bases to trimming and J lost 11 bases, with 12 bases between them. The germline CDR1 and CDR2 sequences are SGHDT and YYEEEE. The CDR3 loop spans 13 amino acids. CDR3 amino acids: CASSLGTEWAQHF. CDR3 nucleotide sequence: TGTGCCAGCAGCTTGGGTACGGAATGGGCCCAGCATTTT.

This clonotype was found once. CDR3 sequence: CASSLLTGRQETQYF. In DNA, the CDR3 is TGTGCCAGCAGCTTACTGACAGGGAGGCAAGAGACCCAGTACTTC. This chain connects TRBV7-2 to TRBJ2-5; D perhaps matches TRBD1 (7 bases). CDR1 and CDR2 from the germline V gene are SGHTA and FQGNSA. This CDR3 comprises 15 residues. V dropped 2 bases and J dropped 2 bases, with 12 bases sitting between them. Together with reference TRBV7-2 and TRBJ2-5, the CDR3 gives the full variable domain: GAGVSQSPSNKVTEKGKDVELRCDPISGHTALYWYRQSLGQGLEFLIYFQGNSAPDKSGLPSDRFSAERTGGSVSTLTIQRTQQEDSAVYLCASSLLTGRQETQYFGPGTRLLVL.

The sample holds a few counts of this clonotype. The CDR3 spells CSVEINTGGIEAFF. DNA of the CDR3: TGCAGCGTCGAGATAAACACAGGGGGCATTGAAGCTTTCTTT. The chain links TRBV29-1 to TRBJ1-1, with TRBD1 matching 9 bases. The germline gives CDR1 SQVTM, CDR2 ANQGSEA. The CDR3 has 14 amino acids. V shed 6 bases, J shed 7 bases, and the junction held 12 bases outside the gene matches.

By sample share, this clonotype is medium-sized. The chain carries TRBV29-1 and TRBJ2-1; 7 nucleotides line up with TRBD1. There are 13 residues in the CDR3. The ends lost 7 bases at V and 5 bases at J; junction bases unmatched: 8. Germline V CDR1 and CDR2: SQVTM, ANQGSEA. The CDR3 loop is CSAETGQNNEQFF. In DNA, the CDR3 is TGCAGCGCTGAGACGGGACAGAACAATGAGCAGTTCTTC.

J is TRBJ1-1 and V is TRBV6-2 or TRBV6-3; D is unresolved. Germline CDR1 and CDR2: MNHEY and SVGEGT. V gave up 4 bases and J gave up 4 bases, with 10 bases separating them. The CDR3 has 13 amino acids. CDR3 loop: CASSSASTTEAFF. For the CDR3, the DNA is TGTGCCAGCAGTTCGGCCTCAACCACTGAAGCTTTCTTT.

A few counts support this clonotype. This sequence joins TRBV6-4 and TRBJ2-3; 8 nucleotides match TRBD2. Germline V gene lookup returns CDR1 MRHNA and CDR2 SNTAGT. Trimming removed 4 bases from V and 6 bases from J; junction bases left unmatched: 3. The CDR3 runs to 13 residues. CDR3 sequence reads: CASSVIAGDTQYF. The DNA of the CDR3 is TGTGCCAGCAGTGTAATAGCGGGGGATACGCAGTATTTT.

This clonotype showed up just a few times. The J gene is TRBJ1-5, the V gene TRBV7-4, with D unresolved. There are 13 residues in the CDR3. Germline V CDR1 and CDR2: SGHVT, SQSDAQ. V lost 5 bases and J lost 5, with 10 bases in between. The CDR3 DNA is TGTGCCAGCAGCGCCCTATCCTATCAGCCCCAGCATTTT. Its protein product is CASSALSYQPQHF.

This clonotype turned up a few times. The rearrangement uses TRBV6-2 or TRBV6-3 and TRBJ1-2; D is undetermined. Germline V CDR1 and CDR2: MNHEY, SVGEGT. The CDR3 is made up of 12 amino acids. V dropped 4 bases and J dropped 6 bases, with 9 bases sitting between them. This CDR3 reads CASSSDWDGYTF. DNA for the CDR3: TGTGCCAGCAGTTCGGACTGGGATGGCTACACCTTC.

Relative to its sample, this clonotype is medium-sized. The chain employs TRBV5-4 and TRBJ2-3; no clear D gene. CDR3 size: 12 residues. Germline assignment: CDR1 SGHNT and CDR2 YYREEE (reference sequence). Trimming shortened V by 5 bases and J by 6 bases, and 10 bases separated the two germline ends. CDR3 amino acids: CASRSIGDTQYF. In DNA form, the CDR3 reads TGTGCCAGCAGGAGCATCGGGGATACGCAGTATTTT.